Following are 21 T cell receptor beta chains from one sample sequenced in a study of beta chain features in type 1 diabetes. The sequenced template was cDNA made from the entire isolated RNA. Assay: immunoSEQ multiplex PCR; the TCRdb copy retains only in-frame clones and omits some. The table has about 930,000 clones, roughly a sixth seen once. The material sequenced was naive CD4+ T cells from blood. The receptors originated from a woman between 18 and 29 years old in good health.

This clone has only a few counts. The genes are TRBV7-2 and TRBJ2-2, with D maybe TRBD2 (6 bases). This CDR3 is 14 amino acids long. V was trimmed by 1 base and J by 7 bases, leaving 10 bases between them. The germline gives CDR1 SGHTA, CDR2 FQGNSA. The CDR3 DNA reads TGTGCCAGCAGCTTAGGACTAGTTGGCGGGGAGCTGTTTTTT. Amino acids: CASSLGLVGGELFF.

This chain uses TRBV7-9 with TRBJ1-5, with 8 bases that match TRBD1. Germline CDR1 and CDR2: SEHNR and FQNEAQ (reference sequence). The CDR3 has 16 amino acids. V shed 4 bases, J shed 4 bases, and the junction held 9 bases outside the gene matches. In nucleotides, the CDR3 is TGTGCCAGCAGCTCGTTCCAGGGGGCTAGTAATCAGCCCCAGCATTTT. Amino acids: CASSSFQGASNQPQHF.

In this sample, this clone turned up a few times. The chain links TRBV6-6 to TRBJ2-3, with D perhaps TRBD2 (5 bases). This CDR3 has 13 amino acids. In germline, CDR1 is MNHNY, CDR2 SVGAGI (reference sequence). V lost 10 bases to trimming and J lost 2 bases, with 13 bases between them. CDR3 DNA sequence: TGTGCCACCAGAGGACTTAACACAGATACGCAGTATTTT. Protein sequence: CATRGLNTDTQYF.

As concerns this clone: Germline is not matched at one junction end, which may reflect a read error. This chain connects TRBV6-1 to TRBJ2-2, with TRBD1 as a possible D gene (5 bases). Looked up from germline, CDR1 is MNHNS and CDR2 is SASEGT. This CDR3 has 17 residues. DNA of the CDR3: TGTGCCATCAGTGAGTCGATAGGGGCGACGAACACCGGGGAGCTGTTTTTT. Translating it yields CAISESIGATNTGELFF.

The rearrangement uses TRBV14 and TRBJ1-2; D is ambiguous. Germline loops: CDR1 SGHDN, CDR2 FVKESK. CDR3 length equals 17 residues. V lost 3 bases, J lost 5 bases, and 22 bases lay in between. This CDR3 reads CASSQVKDSSVGYGYTF. In DNA form, the CDR3 reads TGTGCCAGCAGCCAGGTCAAGGATAGTTCCGTCGGATATGGCTACACCTTC. Combining the CDR3 with reference TRBV14 and TRBJ1-2 gives the whole variable domain EAGVTQFPSHSVIEKGQTVTLRCDPISGHDNLYWYRRVMGKEIKFLLHFVKESKQDESGMPNNRFLAERTGGTYSTLKVQPAELEDSGVYFCASSQVKDSSVGYGYTFGSGTRLTVV.

The genes are TRBV7-3 and TRBJ2-3; D not certain. Per the germline V gene, CDR1 is SGHTA and CDR2 is FQGTGA. This CDR3 comprises 14 residues. The V end was cut by 0 bases, the J end by 0 bases, with 4 bases between. The CDR3 loop is CASSLTTSTDTQYF. The CDR3 DNA reads TGTGCCAGCAGCTTAACAACTAGCACAGATACGCAGTATTTT.

The V gene is TRBV5-1, the J gene TRBJ2-5; D call uncertain. Germline CDR1 and CDR2: SGHRS and YFSETQ. Trimming cost V 0 bases and J 4 bases, with 16 bases left between them. There are 16 residues in the CDR3. The CDR3 sequence: CASSLGLGVTSETQYF. In DNA, the CDR3 is TGCGCCAGCAGCTTGGGTTTGGGTGTCACGTCAGAGACCCAGTACTTC.

In this sample, this clone turned up a few times. This chain joins TRBV10-3 and TRBJ1-1; D ambiguous. The CDR3 has 11 amino acids. V was cut by 7 bases and J by 7 bases, with 10 bases left in between. Germline V gene lookup returns CDR1 ENHRY and CDR2 SYGVKD. This chain's CDR3 is CAITIGSEAFF. CDR3 bases: TGTGCCATCACTATCGGTAGTGAAGCTTTCTTT.

This chain uses TRBV28 with TRBJ1-4, with D uncertain. Trimming took 2 bases from V and 0 from J, leaving 4 bases between them. Germline values: CDR1 MDHEN, CDR2 SYDVKM. This CDR3 is 14 amino acids long. The CDR3 sequence: CASSLRATNEKLFF. CDR3 bases: TGTGCCAGCAGTTTAAGAGCAACTAATGAAAAACTGTTTTTT.

This chain uses TRBV15 with TRBJ2-3, with 7 bases identical to TRBD1. V gave up 4 bases and J gave up 6 bases; unmatched junction bases: 7. The CDR3 is 14 amino acids. The germline V gene encodes CDR1 LNHNV and CDR2 YYDKDF (reference sequence). The CDR3 region has the DNA TGTGCCACCAGCAAAGACAGGGTTACGGATACGCAGTATTTT. Protein product: CATSKDRVTDTQYF.

This clone was observed a few times. This same CDR3 is encoded by further DNA sequences in the sample. V gene TRBV6-1 combines with J gene TRBJ2-6; D is unresolved. Trimming shortened V by 6 bases and J by 0 bases, and 3 bases separated the two germline ends. Germline CDR1 reads MNHNS; CDR2 reads SASEGT. The CDR3 runs 13 residues. CDR3 nucleotides: TGTGCCAGCAGCGACTCTGGGGCCAACGTCCTGACTTTC. Encoded protein: CASSDSGANVLTF.

This clone has more than one count but fewer than ten. The rearrangement joins TRBV23-1 to TRBJ2-7, with TRBD1 as a possible D gene (5 bases). TRBV23-1 counts as an open reading frame of uncertain function. The CDR3 contains 17 residues. The V end was cut by 3 bases, the J end by 5 bases, with 23 bases between. In nucleotides, the CDR3 is TGCGCCAGCAGTCACCCAGAGAGGCAGGGAAGTAGCAACGAGCAGTACTTC. Protein sequence: CASSHPERQGSSNEQYF.

This clone has a handful of counts. The V and J genes are TRBV25-1 and TRBJ1-2; D is ambiguous. The V end was cut by 3 bases, the J end by 4 bases, with 6 bases between. The length of the CDR3 is 12 residues. CDR1 is MGHDK and CDR2 is SYGVNS in the germline V gene. The DNA of the CDR3 is TGTGCCAGCAGTGAGCAAGGCTATGGCTACACCTTC. Protein product: CASSEQGYGYTF.

This clone was counted a few times. CDR3 residues: CATSRDAGGLNEQFF. CDR3 coding DNA: TGTGCCACCAGCAGAGATGCGGGAGGCCTTAATGAGCAGTTCTTC. The chain employs TRBV15 and TRBJ2-1, with 8 bases aligning to TRBD2. CDR1 and CDR2 from the germline V gene are LNHNV and YYDKDF (reference sequence). Trimming cost V 0 bases and J 7 bases; bases outside gene matches: 5. The CDR3 is 15 amino acids.

This chain uses TRBV6-5 with TRBJ1-5; perhaps TRBD1 as D (6 bases). The CDR3 sequence is 13 residues long. The V gene's germline CDR1 is MNHEY and CDR2 SVGAGI. The germline V and J ends were trimmed by 5 bases and 5 bases, with 10 bases remaining between them. CDR3 loop: CASSRQGYQPQHF. As DNA, the CDR3 is TGTGCCAGCAGTCGGCAGGGGTATCAGCCCCAGCATTTT.

Only a few counts were recorded for this clone. The J gene is TRBJ2-3, the V gene TRBV27; D perhaps matches TRBD1 (5 bases). Germline CDR1 MNHEY, CDR2 SMNVEV (reference sequence). V was cut by 3 bases and J by 8 bases, with 12 bases left in between. The CDR3 covers 13 residues. CDR3 region: CASSFQGLGTQYF. CDR3 nucleotides: TGTGCCAGCAGTTTCCAGGGTTTGGGTACGCAGTATTTT.

This clone was found a few times. This chain joins TRBV7-9 and TRBJ2-7, with 7 bases identical to TRBD2. With 1 base clipped from V and 3 bases from J, the junction kept 3 bases outside the gene matches. Germline CDR1 is SEHNR and CDR2 is FQNEAQ (reference sequence). The CDR3 is made up of 14 amino acids. The CDR3 bases are TGTGCCAGCAGCTTAGGCCTAGCGGTCTACGAGCAGTACTTC. Amino acid sequence: CASSLGLAVYEQYF.

The rearrangement uses TRBV6-6 and TRBJ2-2; D is unresolved. The V gene's germline CDR1 is MNHNY and CDR2 SVGAGI (reference sequence). This CDR3 has 14 residues. Between the trimmed V and J ends, which lost 4 bases and 4 bases, there was a span of 10 bases. CDR3 bases: TGTGCCAGCAGTTCACCTATGGGCACCGGGGAGCTGTTTTTT. This codes for CASSSPMGTGELFF.

This clone was seen more than once but under ten times. An end of the junction differs from the germline gene, which may be a read error. V is TRBV2 and J is TRBJ1-1, with D possibly matching TRBD1 (6 bases). This CDR3 spans 13 amino acids. Per germline, CDR1 SNHLY and CDR2 FYNNEI. The CDR3 coding sequence is TGCATGATCAGTACAGGGAACGCACTAGAAGCTTTCTTT. As protein: CMISTGNALEAFF.

The chain links TRBV4-2 to TRBJ2-7; no reliable D call. CDR3 length: 19 amino acids. In germline, CDR1 is LGHNA, CDR2 YNFKEQ. V lost 0 bases to trimming and J lost 4 bases, with 25 bases between them. The CDR3 reads CASSQDFAPAVFRLYEQYF. The DNA of the CDR3 is TGTGCCAGCAGCCAAGACTTCGCACCGGCAGTCTTCAGATTATACGAGCAGTACTTC.

This sequence joins TRBV18 and TRBJ2-1; D unresolved. The ends were cut back, 5 bases at V and 0 bases at J, with 11 bases in the middle. The CDR3 is 15 amino acids. Germline values: CDR1 KGHSH, CDR2 LQKENI. The CDR3 region is CASSSASSSYNEQFF. DNA of the CDR3: TGTGCCAGCTCAAGCGCGTCCAGCTCCTACAATGAGCAGTTCTTC. The full variable domain, with the rest looked up from reference TRBV18 and TRBJ2-1, is NAGVMQNPRHLVRRRGQEARLRCSPMKGHSHVYWYRQLPEEGLKFMVYLQKENIIDESGMPKERFSAEFPKEGPSILRIQQVVRGDSAAYFCASSSASSSYNEQFFGPGTRLTVL.